This TCR beta chain was recorded in a study of beta chain features in type 1 diabetes. The CDR3 length is 12 residues. Trimming took 5 bases from V and 11 from J, leaving 16 bases between them. Germline V gene data show CDR1 as MNHEY and CDR2 as SVGAGI. Comment on this clone: What it binds is not known.

The sequenced template was cDNA made from the entire isolated RNA. TCRdb keeps only in-frame clones here, not all; method: immunoSEQ multiplex PCR. The sample has about 710,000 clones, around 15% seen once. The study, taken as a whole, reports: People with Type 1 diabetes carried modestly yet significantly shorter TCRB CDR3s in all four CD4+ subsets.

The chain combines TRBV6-5 with TRBJ2-7, with D perhaps being TRBD1 or TRBD2 (6 bases each). This receptor was taken from a man younger than 35 with type 1 diabetes. The sample was naive CD4+ T cells from blood. CDR3 in DNA: TGTGCCAGCAGTCGGGAGAGGGACAAGGAGTACTTC. Its protein product is CASSRERDKEYF.